This TCR beta chain emerged from a study of multiple sclerosis patients with progressive multifocal leukoencephalopathy. The study's findings and limits: It is unclear whether the findings reflect JC virus infection or general immunocompromise. In most PML patients, TRB repertoires appeared less diverse by entropy.

CDR1 is SGHNT and CDR2 is YENEEA in the germline V gene. The CDR3 extends over 13 amino acids. V was shortened by 7 bases and J by 3 bases, with 12 bases between the two germline ends. Time point in this sample: roughly 6 months of natalizumab therapy. Samples T1 and T2 were drawn at 6 and 12 months of therapy, respectively. This clone came up a few times. Its antigen is not identified. Spiked into each PCR were synthetic inline TR CDR3 controls of all V-J pairings. Produced via immunoSEQ multiplex PCR; TCRdb's table is partial and in-frame only. Of 29,000 or so clones in the sample, 85% to 90% were seen once.

The TCR sequence derives from a human donor with multiple sclerosis. Specimen: PBMCs, collected from a patient treated with natalizumab. The rearrangement uses TRBV11-3 and TRBJ1-2; D uncertain. CDR3 coding DNA: TGTGCCAGCAACCCATTCTTATACTATGGCTACACCTTC. This translates into CASNPFLYYGYTF.